Described below is a single T cell receptor (beta chain) sequence and its context. The CDR3 has 14 residues. Trimming pared 4 bases from V and 3 bases from J, leaving 11 bases between. The germline gives CDR1 SGHDT, CDR2 YYEEEE. This specimen comes from a study of T cell responses to AZD1222 COVID-19 vaccine. Libraries were prepared by immunoSEQ multiplex PCR; TCRdb keeps only in-frame clonotypes and omits some of them. Among roughly 100,000 clones listed, more than 70% were seen once. Sequencing used peripheral blood, obtained 28 days after the second AZD1222 dose. This TCR derives from an adult who received the AZD1222 COVID-19 vaccine. The chain combines TRBV5-6 with TRBJ1-5; possibly TRBD1 for D (6 bases). The CDR3 coding sequence is TGTGCCAGCAGCCAAGGGGGTGACAATCAGCCCCAGCATTTT. This gives the protein CASSQGGDNQPQHF.